This T cell receptor (beta chain) was obtained from a study of shared T cell receptors in the human thymus. Sequencing was performed with immunoSEQ multiplex PCR; in TCRdb, only in-frame clones are kept and a portion is missing. This table has 600,000 to 900,000 clones, 70% to 90% appearing once. The germline V gene encodes CDR1 SGHNT and CDR2 YYREEE (reference sequence). The J segment lost 5 bases and the V segment lost 4 bases, leaving 6 bases of the junction unmatched. CDR3 length equals 15 residues. These data were also filed under a second study, of human thymus T cells. From that paper: The donors were infants in Finland with congenital heart defects, otherwise immunologically healthy. Apparent bias marked the V and J gene usage of thymic and blood repertoires.

Specimen: thymocytes. The TCR sequence derives from a girl less than two years old with a congenital heart defect. V gene TRBV5-4 combines with J gene TRBJ2-1; 10 bases agree with TRBD1. CDR3 in amino acids: CASSDPGQGNNEQFF. The CDR3, as DNA: TGTGCCAGCAGCGACCCGGGACAGGGGAACAATGAGCAGTTCTTC.